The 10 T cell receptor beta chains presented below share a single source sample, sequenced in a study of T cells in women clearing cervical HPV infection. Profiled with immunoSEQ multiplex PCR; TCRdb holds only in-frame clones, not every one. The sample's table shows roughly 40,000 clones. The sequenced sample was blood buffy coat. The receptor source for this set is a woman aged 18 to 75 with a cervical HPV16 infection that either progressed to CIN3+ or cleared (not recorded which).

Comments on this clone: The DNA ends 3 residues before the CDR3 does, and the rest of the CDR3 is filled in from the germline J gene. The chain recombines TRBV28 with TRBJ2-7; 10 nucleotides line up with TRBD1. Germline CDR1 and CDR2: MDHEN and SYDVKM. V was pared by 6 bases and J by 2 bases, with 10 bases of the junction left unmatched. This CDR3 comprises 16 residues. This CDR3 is CASSRALGQGAYEQYF. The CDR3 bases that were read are TGTGCCAGCAGCCGGGCCCTCGGACAGGGGGCCTACGAG.

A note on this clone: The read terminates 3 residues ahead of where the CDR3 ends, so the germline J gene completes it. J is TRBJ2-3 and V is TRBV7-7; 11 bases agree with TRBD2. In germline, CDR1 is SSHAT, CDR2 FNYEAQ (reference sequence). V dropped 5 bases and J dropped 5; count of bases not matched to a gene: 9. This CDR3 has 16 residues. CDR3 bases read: TGTGCCAGCAGCGTCTTAGCGGGGGGGGCTTTAGATACG. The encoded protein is CASSVLAGGALDT. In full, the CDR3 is CASSVLAGGALDTQYF.

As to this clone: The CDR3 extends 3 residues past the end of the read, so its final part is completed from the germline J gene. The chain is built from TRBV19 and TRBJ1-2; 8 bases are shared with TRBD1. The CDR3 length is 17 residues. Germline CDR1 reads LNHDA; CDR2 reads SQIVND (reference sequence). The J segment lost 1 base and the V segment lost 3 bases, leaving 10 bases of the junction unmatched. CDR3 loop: CASSILDRASGNYGYTF. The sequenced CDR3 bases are TGTGCCAGTAGTATCTTGGACAGGGCTTCGGGTAACTATGGC.

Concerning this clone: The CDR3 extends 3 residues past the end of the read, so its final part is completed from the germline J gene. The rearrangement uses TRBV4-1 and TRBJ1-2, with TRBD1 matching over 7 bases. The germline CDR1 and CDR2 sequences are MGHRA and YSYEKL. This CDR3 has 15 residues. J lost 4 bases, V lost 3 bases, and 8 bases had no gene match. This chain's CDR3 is CASSHPGQVLYGYTF. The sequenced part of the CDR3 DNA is TGCGCCAGCAGCCACCCCGGACAGGTTCTCTATGGC.

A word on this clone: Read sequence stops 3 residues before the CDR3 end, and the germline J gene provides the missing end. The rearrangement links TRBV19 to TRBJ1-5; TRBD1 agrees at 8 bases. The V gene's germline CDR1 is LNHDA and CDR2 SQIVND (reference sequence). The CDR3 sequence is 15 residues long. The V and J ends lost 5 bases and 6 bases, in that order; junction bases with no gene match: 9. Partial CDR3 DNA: TGTGCCAGTAGTTCCCCCAGGGGGCGCGGTCAGCCC. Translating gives CASSSPRGRGQP. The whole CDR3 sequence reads CASSSPRGRGQPQHF.

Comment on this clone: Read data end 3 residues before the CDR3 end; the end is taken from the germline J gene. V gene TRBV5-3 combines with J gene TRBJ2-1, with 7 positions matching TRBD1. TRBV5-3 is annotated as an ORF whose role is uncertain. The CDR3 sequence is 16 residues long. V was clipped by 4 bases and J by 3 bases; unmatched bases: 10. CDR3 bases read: TGTGCCAGAAGCCACGTTGACAGGGTGATCTACAATGAG. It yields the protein CARSHVDRVIYNE. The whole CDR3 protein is CARSHVDRVIYNEQFF.

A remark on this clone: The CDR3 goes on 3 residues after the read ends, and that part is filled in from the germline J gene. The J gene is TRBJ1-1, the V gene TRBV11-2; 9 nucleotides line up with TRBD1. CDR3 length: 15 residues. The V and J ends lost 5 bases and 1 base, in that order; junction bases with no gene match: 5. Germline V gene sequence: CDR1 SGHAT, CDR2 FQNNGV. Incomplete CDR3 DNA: TGTGCCAGCAGCCCGTGGGGACAGGGGAACACTGAA. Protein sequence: CASSPWGQGNTE. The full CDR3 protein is CASSPWGQGNTEAFF.

The sequenced CDR3 bases are TGTGCCAGTAGTATGGGGGGACAGTTAACCCTTAATGAG. Encoded protein: CASSMGGQLTLNE. The whole CDR3 sequence reads CASSMGGQLTLNEQFF. V usage is TRBV19 and J usage is TRBJ2-1, with a tentative D call TRBD1 (7 bases). The read stops 3 residues short of the end of the CDR3; the missing end is completed from the germline J gene. The CDR3 consists of 16 residues. The V gene lost 3 bases and the J gene lost 7 bases, with 19 bases spanning the gap. The germline CDR1 and CDR2 sequences are LNHDA and SQIVND (reference sequence).

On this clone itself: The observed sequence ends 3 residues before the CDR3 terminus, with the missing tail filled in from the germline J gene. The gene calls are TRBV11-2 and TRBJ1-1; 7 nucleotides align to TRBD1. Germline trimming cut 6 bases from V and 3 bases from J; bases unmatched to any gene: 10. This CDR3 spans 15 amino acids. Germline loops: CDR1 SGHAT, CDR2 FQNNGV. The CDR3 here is CASSRRGSDDTEAFF. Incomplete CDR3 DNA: TGTGCCAGCAGTCGCAGGGGGAGTGATGACACTGAA.

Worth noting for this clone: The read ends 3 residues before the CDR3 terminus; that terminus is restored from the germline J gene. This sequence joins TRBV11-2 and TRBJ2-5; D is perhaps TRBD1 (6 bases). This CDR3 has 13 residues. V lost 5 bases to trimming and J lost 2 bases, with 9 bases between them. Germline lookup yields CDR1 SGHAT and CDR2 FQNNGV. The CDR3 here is CASSPGVQETQYF. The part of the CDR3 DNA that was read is TGTGCCAGCAGCCCAGGGGTTCAAGAGACC.